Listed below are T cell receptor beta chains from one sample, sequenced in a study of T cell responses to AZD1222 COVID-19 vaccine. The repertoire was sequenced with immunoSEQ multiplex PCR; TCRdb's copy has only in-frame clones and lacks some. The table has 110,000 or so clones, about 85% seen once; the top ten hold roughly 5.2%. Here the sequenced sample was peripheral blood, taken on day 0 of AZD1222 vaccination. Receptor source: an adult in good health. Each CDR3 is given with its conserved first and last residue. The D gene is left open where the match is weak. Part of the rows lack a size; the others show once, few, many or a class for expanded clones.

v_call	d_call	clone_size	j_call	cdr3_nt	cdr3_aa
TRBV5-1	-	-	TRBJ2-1	TGCGCCAGCAGCTCCCTCGCCCAGGACTCCTACAATGAGCAGTTCTTC	CASSSLAQDSYNEQFF
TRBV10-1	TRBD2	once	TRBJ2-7	TGCGCCAGCAGTGAGTGTAGCGGGAGTACCTACGAGCAGTACTTC	CASSECSGSTYEQYF
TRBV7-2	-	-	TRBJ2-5	TGTGCCAGCAGCTGGGGGCGGGAGTGGGAGGCCCAGTACTTC	CASSWGREWEAQYF
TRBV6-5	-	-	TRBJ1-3	TGTGCCAGCAGTTACTCGATAAGGACCTCCGGAAACACCATATATTTT	CASSYSIRTSGNTIYF
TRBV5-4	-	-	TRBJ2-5	TGTGCCAGCTCTGCCCCCCAAGAGACCCAGTACTTC	CASSAPQETQYF
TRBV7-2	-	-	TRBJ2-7	TGTGCCAGCAGCGATCTCAGGGGAGACGAGCAGTACTTC	CASSDLRGDEQYF
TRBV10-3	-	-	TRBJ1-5	TGTGCCATCAGTGACTACGGGCAGGGGCTGAGCAATCAGCCCCAGCATTTT	CAISDYGQGLSNQPQHF
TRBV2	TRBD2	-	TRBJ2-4	TGTGCCAGCAGCGCAACCCTAGCGGGGGGGGAAAGAGCCAAAAACATTCAGTACTTC	CASSATLAGGERAKNIQYF
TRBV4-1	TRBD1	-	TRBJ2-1	TGCGCCAGCAGCCATCCGGGACAGGGTTACGGCAATGAGCAGTTCTTC	CASSHPGQGYGNEQFF
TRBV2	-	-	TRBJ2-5	TGTGCCAGCAGGGAGAGGGGAGAGACCCAGTACTTC	CASRERGETQYF
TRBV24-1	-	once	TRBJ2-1	TGTGCCACCAGTGACACGAACAGGGCCATTCAGTTCTTC	CATSDTNRAIQFF
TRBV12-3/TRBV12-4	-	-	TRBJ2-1	TGTGCCAGCAGTTTATGGGAGAACAATGAGCAGTTCTTC	CASSLWENNEQFF
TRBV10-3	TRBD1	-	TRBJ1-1	TGTGCCATCAGCGTCAGGGGGAGCAGTGAAGCTTTCTTT	CAISVRGSSEAFF
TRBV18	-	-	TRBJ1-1	TGTGCCAGCTCACCAGTAACTGAAGCTTTCTTT	CASSPVTEAFF
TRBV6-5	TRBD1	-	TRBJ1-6	TGTGCCAGCAGTCCGGGACAGGGACATTCACCCCTCCACTTT	CASSPGQGHSPLHF
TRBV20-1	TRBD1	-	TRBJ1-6	TGCAGTGCTAGTCAAGGGACAGGGCGGAATTCACCCCTCCACTTT	CSASQGTGRNSPLHF
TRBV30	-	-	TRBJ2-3	TGTGCCTGGAGTCGGGGTTATCTCACAGATACGCAGTATTTT	CAWSRGYLTDTQYF
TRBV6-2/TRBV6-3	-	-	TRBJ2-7	TGTGCCAGCACCCCCCGGGCATCAAGGGGCAATTACGAGCAGTACTTC	CASTPRASRGNYEQYF
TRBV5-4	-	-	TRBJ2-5	TGTGCCAGCAGCTTGACTGGGGGGGCCGGGGAGACCCAGTACTTC	CASSLTGGAGETQYF
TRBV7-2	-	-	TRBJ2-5	TGTGCCAGCAGCTCCTCCCGGGGAGGACGGGAGACCCAGTACTTC	CASSSSRGGRETQYF
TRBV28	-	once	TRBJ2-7	TGTGCCAGCAGTTTATTGTCTTACGAGCAGTACTTC	CASSLLSYEQYF
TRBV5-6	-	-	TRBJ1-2	TGTGCCAGCAGCCCGGACAGCTATGGCTACACCTTC	CASSPDSYGYTF
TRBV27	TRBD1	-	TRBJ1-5	TGTGCCAGCAGTTTATCGGGACAGGGGGTCAATCAGCCCCAGCATTTT	CASSLSGQGVNQPQHF
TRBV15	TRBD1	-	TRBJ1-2	TGTGCCACCAGCAGAGAAGGGGACAGGGCCTACTATGGCTACACCTTC	CATSREGDRAYYGYTF
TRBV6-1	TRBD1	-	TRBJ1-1	TGTGCCAGCAGTGAATGGACAGGGTGGTCGGACACTGAAGCTTTCTTT	CASSEWTGWSDTEAFF
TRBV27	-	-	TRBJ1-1	TGTGCCAGCAGTTCCCGGGGCGAAGCTTTCTTT	CASSSRGEAFF
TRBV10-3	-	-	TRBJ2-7	TGTGCCATCAGTGAGTCGGGCACAATCTACGAGCAGTACTTC	CAISESGTIYEQYF
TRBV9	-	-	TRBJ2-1	TGTGCCAGCAGCGCCCAGGGGAATACTTACAATGAGCAGTTCTTC	CASSAQGNTYNEQFF
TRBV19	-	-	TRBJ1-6	TGTGCCAGTAGTCTGGGAGGGGATTCACCCCTCCACTTT	CASSLGGDSPLHF
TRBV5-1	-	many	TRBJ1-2	TGCGCCAGCAGCTTGTTACAGGACTATGGCTACACCTTC	CASSLLQDYGYTF
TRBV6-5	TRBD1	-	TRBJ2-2	TGTGCCAGCAGTTACCTGGGACAGTCGAACACCGGGGAGCTGTTTTTT	CASSYLGQSNTGELFF
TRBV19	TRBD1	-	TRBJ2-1	TGTGCCACCCGGACGGGACAGGGTATCCATGAGCAGTTCTTC	CATRTGQGIHEQFF
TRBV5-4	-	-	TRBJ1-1	TGTGCCAGCAGCTTGGGTGGGGGCGACACTGAAGCTTTCTTT	CASSLGGGDTEAFF
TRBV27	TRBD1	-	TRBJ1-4	TGTGCCAGCAGTTTCCTTCGACAGGGCCCTAATGAAAAACTGTTTTTT	CASSFLRQGPNEKLFF
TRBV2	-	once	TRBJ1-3	TGTGCCAGCAGTGGGTTACAGAACTCTGGAAACACCATATATTTT	CASSGLQNSGNTIYF
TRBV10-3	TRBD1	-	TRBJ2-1	TGTGCCATCAGCGGATTACCAGGGACAGGGGCGGATGAGCAGTTCTTC	CAISGLPGTGADEQFF
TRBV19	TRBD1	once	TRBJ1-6	TGTGCCACCGGACAGGGGGTTGTGAATTCACCCCTCCACTTT	CATGQGVVNSPLHF
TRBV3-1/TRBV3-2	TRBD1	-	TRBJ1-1	TGTGCCAGCAGCCAATACGGGACAGACACTGAAGCTTTCTTT	CASSQYGTDTEAFF
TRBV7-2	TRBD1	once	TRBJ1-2	TGTGCCAGCAGCTTAGCGTCAAGGGGGCAGGAGAACTATGGCTACACCTTC	CASSLASRGQENYGYTF
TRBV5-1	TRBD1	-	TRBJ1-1	TGCGCCAGCAGCTTGGGGGACAGGAACACTGAAGCTTTCTTT	CASSLGDRNTEAFF
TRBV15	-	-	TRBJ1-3	TGTGCCACCAGCAGGAAGGGGTCTGGAAACACCATATATTTT	CATSRKGSGNTIYF
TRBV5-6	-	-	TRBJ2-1	TGTGCCAGCAGCTTGGCGGGGTGGGATGATGAGCAGTTCTTC	CASSLAGWDDEQFF
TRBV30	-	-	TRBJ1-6	TGTGCCTGGAGTGTACAACCGGGGACCTATAATTCACCCCTCCACTTT	CAWSVQPGTYNSPLHF
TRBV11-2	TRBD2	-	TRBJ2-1	TGTGCCAGCAGCTTAGTGGGGAGGGAGTTCCGGAATGAGCAGTTCTTC	CASSLVGREFRNEQFF
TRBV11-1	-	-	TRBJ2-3	TGTGCCAGCAGCTCCTTTAGCGGCAGCACAGATACGCAGTATTTT	CASSSFSGSTDTQYF
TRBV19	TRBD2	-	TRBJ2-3	TGTGCCAGTAGACCACTAGCGGGATTCACAGATACGCAGTATTTT	CASRPLAGFTDTQYF